This TCR beta chain was sequenced for a study of blood T cell repertoires in COVID-19. As for the study in general: Italy, Spain and the United States were the sources of the convalescent and acute COVID-19 samples.

The assay was immunoSEQ multiplex PCR, and TCRdb's table has in-frame clones only and misses some. The sample holds 250,000 or so clones, roughly 80% seen once. This clonotype was sampled from a woman in her sixties or seventies with active or convalescent COVID-19. Material: peripheral blood.

The CDR3 sequence: CASSLEGQLAGGREQFF. The CDR3 coding sequence is TGTGCCAGCAGCTTGGAGGGCCAACTAGCGGGAGGCAGGGAGCAGTTCTTC. V and J are TRBV11-3 and TRBJ2-1, with 12 positions matching TRBD2. V gave up 3 bases and J gave up 10 bases; unmatched junction bases: 13. Germline V gene lookup returns CDR1 SGHNT and CDR2 YENEEA. CDR3 length equals 17 residues.